This is a list of T cell receptor beta chains from one sample in a study of blood T cell repertoires in COVID-19. Sequencing was performed with immunoSEQ multiplex PCR; in TCRdb, only in-frame clones are kept and a portion is missing. The repertoire holds roughly 170,000 clones, approximately 82% seen once, with 4.4% in the top ten. The sample taken for sequencing was PBMCs or T cells enriched from blood (not recorded which). These receptors all stem from a woman in her forties or fifties who had recovered from COVID-19. Both conserved end residues are trimmed from each CDR3. Each record gives: CDR3 protein, V gene.

CDR3: AISEPPPGSLGYT; V: TRBV10-3
CDR3: ASSQAAGGGQPQH; V: TRBV4-1
CDR3: ASGLAGGRETQY; V: TRBV7-2
CDR3: ASSLVGGSSTDTQY; V: TRBV7-2
CDR3: ASSHGQGWGTEAF; V: TRBV4-1
CDR3: SVARGDFGEDTDTQY; V: TRBV29-1
CDR3: ASSPRQGQGAIGNQPQH; V: TRBV6-6
CDR3: ASSSLIGTDTQY; V: TRBV27
CDR3: ASSEAIDRAQPQH; V: TRBV6-1
CDR3: ASGLTRTEISNEQF; V: TRBV12-5
CDR3: ASQSGTGLEKLF; V: TRBV28
CDR3: ATSDSLESTDTQY; V: TRBV24-1
CDR3: SASSTGSALSTGELF; V: TRBV20-1
CDR3: ASSRRSSFEKLF; V: TRBV5-6
CDR3: ASSQGELTQY; V: TRBV3-1/TRBV3-2
CDR3: ASSLGQGNTIY; V: TRBV12-3/TRBV12-4
CDR3: ASSQSGSGNTIY; V: TRBV3-1/TRBV3-2
CDR3: ASSWGANTGELF; V: TRBV7-2
CDR3: ASSHRQTYNQPQH; V: TRBV7-3
CDR3: AIRGHAFPEAF; V: TRBV10-3
CDR3: ASSQGARYGYT; V: TRBV28
CDR3: ASNLGLGQPQH; V: TRBV19
CDR3: ASKGRQLNYGYT; V: TRBV2
CDR3: ASSDRGADYGYT; V: TRBV19
CDR3: ASSLNRGGGEQF; V: TRBV7-3
CDR3: ASSPLATDTQY; V: TRBV18
CDR3: ASSWGTGEQPQH; V: TRBV28
CDR3: ASSSRDRAYNEQF; V: TRBV19
CDR3: ASSPGLERGAGANVLT; V: TRBV9
CDR3: ASSVGGQSGNTIY; V: TRBV9
CDR3: ASSVSASGRSEQF; V: TRBV9
CDR3: ASSLQGLGTEAF; V: TRBV28
CDR3: ASRGGTQVPTGELF; V: TRBV7-9
CDR3: ASSTLTGDQPQH; V: TRBV7-8
CDR3: ASSDYQGNSNQPQH; V: TRBV5-8
CDR3: ASTVLYRGLGQPQH; V: TRBV19
CDR3: ASSGVATEAF; V: TRBV28
CDR3: ASSLSAGDEFAEKLF; V: TRBV28
CDR3: ASSPPWGAGVPGELF; V: TRBV27
CDR3: ASSFLGTVSYNEQF; V: TRBV27
CDR3: AWSVSYTGELF; V: TRBV30
CDR3: ASSVGPVTDTQY; V: TRBV6-4
CDR3: AWDGRRNTEAF; V: TRBV30
CDR3: ASGRQRNQPQH; V: TRBV12-3/TRBV12-4
CDR3: ASKGLGLADTQY; V: TRBV27
CDR3: ASKNRDTEAF; V: TRBV12-3/TRBV12-4
CDR3: ASTPGGGAGKTQY; V: TRBV27
CDR3: ASSPRLAGAKNIQY; V: TRBV7-9
CDR3: ASSSGEAVSTDTQY; V: TRBV11-2
CDR3: ASSHVTGELF; V: TRBV3-1/TRBV3-2
CDR3: ASSENPGTSGKDEQF; V: TRBV25-1
CDR3: ASSAHSGRGGTGELF; V: TRBV19
CDR3: ASTRGRTGYT; V: TRBV12-3/TRBV12-4
CDR3: AWTGGLGTGELF; V: TRBV30
CDR3: ASSIWGGHDQETQY; V: TRBV19